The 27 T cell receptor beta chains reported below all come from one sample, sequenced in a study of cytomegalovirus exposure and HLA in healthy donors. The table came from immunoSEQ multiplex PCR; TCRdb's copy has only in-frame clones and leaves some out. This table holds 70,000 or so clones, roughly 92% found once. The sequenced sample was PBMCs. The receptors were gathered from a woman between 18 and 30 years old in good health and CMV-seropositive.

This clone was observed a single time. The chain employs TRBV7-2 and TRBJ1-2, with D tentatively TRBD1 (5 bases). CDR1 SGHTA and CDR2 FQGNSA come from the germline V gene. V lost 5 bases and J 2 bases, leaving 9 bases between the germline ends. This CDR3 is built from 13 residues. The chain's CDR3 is CASSLQGNYGYTF. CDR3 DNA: TGTGCCAGCAGCCTTCAGGGAAACTATGGCTACACCTTC.

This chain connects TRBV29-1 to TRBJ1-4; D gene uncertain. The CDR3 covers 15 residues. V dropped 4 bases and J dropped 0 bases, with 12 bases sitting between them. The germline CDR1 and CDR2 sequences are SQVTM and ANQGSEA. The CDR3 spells CSVAVIRATNEKLFF. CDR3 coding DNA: TGCAGCGTTGCCGTTATAAGAGCAACTAATGAAAAACTGTTTTTT.

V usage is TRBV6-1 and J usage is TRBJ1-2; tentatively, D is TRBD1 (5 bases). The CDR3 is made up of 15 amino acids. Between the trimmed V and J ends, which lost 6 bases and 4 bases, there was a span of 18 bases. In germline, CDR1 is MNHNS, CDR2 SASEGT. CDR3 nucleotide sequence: TGTGCCAGCAGATGGGCAGGGTTAGCTTCCTATGGCTACACCTTC. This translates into CASRWAGLASYGYTF.

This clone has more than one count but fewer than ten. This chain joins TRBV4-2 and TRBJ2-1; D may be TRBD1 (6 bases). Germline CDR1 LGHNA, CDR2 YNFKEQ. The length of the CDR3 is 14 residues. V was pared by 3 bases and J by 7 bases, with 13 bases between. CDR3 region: CASSHSPGANEQFF. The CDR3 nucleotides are TGTGCCAGCAGCCATTCACCAGGGGCAAATGAGCAGTTCTTC.

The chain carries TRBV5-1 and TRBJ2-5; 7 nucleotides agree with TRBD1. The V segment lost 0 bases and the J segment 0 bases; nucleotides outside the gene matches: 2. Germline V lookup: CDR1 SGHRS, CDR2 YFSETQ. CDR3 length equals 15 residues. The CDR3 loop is CASSLGDRHQETQYF. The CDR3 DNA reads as TGCGCCAGCAGCTTGGGGGACAGACACCAAGAGACCCAGTACTTC.

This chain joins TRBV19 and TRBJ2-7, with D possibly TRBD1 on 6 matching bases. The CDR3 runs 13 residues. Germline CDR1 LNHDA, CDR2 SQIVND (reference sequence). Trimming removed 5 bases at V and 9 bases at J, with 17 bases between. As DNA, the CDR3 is TGTGCCAGTAGTTCGACGGGACAATCTGGGCAGTACTTC. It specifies CASSSTGQSGQYF.

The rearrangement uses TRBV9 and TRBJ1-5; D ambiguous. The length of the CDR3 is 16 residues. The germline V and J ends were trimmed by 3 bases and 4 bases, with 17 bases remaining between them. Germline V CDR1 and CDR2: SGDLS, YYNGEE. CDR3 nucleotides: TGTGCCAGCAGCGCTCGTAGGAGGGTAACTAATCAGCCCCAGCATTTT. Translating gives CASSARRRVTNQPQHF.

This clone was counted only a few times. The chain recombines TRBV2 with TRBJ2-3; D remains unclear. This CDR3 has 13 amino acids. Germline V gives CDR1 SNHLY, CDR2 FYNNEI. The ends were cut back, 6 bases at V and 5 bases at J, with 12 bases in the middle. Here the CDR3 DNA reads TGTGCCAGCAGAGAACAGCGAGAAGATACGCAGTATTTT. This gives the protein CASREQREDTQYF.

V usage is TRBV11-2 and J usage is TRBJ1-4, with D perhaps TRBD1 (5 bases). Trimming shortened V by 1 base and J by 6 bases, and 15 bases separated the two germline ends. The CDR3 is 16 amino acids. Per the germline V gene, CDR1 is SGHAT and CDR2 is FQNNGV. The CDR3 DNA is TGTGCCAGCAGCTTAGTAGGAGGGGTGAGAGATGAAAAACTGTTTTTT. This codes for CASSLVGGVRDEKLFF.

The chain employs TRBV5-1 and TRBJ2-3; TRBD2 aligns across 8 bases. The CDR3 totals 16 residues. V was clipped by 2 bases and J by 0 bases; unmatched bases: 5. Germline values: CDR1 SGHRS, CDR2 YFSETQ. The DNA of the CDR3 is TGCGCCAGCAGCTTTAGCGGGAAAACTAGCACAGATACGCAGTATTTT. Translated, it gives CASSFSGKTSTDTQYF.

CDR3 in amino acids: CAWGRQGEEKLFF. The CDR3 nucleotides are TGTGCCTGGGGTCGACAGGGGGAAGAAAAACTGTTTTTT. The chain joins TRBV30 to TRBJ1-4; 9 positions agree with TRBD1. Germline V lookup: CDR1 GTSNPN, CDR2 SVGIG (reference sequence). The ends lost 5 bases at V and 8 bases at J; junction bases unmatched: 6. The CDR3 covers 13 residues.

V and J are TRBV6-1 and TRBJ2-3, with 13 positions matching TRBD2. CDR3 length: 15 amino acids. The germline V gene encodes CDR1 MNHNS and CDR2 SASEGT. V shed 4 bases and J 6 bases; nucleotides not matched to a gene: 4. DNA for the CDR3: TGTGCCAGCAGTGGTACTAGCGGGGGGGCGGATACGCAGTATTTT. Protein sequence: CASSGTSGGADTQYF.

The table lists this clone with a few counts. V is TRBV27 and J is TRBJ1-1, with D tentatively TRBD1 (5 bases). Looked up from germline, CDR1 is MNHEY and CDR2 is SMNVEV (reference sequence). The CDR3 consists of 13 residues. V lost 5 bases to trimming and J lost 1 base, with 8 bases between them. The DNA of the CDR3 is TGTGCCAGCAGTCCAGGGTCGAACACTGAAGCTTTCTTT. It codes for CASSPGSNTEAFF.

The CDR3 reads CASSLTRDRDNQPQHF. CDR3 bases: TGTGCCAGCAGCTTGACCCGGGACAGGGATAATCAGCCCCAGCATTTT. V and J are TRBV7-8 and TRBJ1-5; 9 nucleotides line up with TRBD1. Unmatched junction bases numbered 7, after V lost 3 bases and J lost 4 bases. The CDR3 spans 16 residues. In germline, CDR1 is SGHVS, CDR2 FQNEAQ.

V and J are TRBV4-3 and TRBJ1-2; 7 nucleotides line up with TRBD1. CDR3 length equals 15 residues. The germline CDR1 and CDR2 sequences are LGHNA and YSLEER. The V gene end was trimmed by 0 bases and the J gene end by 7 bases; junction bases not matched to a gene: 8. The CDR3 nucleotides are TGCGCCAGCAGCCAAGATAGGAAGACAGGGTCTGGCTACACCTTC. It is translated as CASSQDRKTGSGYTF.

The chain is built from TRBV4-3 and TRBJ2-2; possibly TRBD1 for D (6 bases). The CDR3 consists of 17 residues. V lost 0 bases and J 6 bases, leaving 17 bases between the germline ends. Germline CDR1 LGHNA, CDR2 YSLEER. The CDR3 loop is CASSQENEGEGAGELFF. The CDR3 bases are TGCGCCAGCAGCCAAGAAAATGAGGGGGAAGGGGCCGGGGAGCTGTTTTTT.

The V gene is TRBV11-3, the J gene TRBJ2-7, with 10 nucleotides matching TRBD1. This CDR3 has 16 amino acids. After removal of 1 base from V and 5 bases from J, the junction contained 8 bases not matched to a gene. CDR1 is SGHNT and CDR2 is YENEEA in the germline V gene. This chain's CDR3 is CASSLVGGTGAHEQYF. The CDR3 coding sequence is TGTGCCAGCAGCTTAGTAGGCGGGACAGGGGCCCACGAGCAGTACTTC.

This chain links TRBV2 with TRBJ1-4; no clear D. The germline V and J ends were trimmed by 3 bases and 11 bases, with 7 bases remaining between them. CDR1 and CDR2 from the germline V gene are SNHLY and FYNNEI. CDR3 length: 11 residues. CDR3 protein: CASSDGFKLFF. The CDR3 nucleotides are TGTGCCAGCAGTGACGGGTTCAAACTGTTTTTT.

CDR3 residues: CASSLLAGGPVEQFF. The CDR3 nucleotides are TGTGCCAGCAGTCTTTTAGCGGGAGGGCCTGTTGAGCAGTTCTTC. V usage is TRBV27 and J usage is TRBJ2-1; 11 bases agree with TRBD2. V was pared by 5 bases and J by 9 bases, with 9 bases of the junction left unmatched. Looked up from germline, CDR1 is MNHEY and CDR2 is SMNVEV (reference sequence). The CDR3 consists of 15 residues.

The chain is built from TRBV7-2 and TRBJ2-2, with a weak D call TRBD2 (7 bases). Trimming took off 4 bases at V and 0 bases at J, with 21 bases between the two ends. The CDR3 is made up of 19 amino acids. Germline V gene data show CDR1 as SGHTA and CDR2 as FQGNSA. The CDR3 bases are TGTGCCAGCAGCTCTACTGGCGGGGGCCCCGAAACGAACACCGGGGAGCTGTTTTTT. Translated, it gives CASSSTGGGPETNTGELFF.

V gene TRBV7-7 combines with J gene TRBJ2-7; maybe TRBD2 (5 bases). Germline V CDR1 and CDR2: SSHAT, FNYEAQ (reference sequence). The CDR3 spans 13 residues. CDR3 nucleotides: TGTGCTAGCGCCCCTAATCGGGAAGACGAGCAGTACTTC. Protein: CASAPNREDEQYF.

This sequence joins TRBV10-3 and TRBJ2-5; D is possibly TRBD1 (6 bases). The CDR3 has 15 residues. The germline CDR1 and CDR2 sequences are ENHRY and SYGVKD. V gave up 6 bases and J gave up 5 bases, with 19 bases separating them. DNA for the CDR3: TGTGCCATCAGCCCCACAGGGACAATATTGGAGACCCAGTACTTC. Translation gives CAISPTGTILETQYF.

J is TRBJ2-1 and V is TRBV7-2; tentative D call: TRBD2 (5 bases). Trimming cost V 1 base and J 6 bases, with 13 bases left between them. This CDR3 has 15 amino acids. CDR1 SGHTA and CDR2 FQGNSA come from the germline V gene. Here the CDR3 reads CASSLVGSEVNEQFF. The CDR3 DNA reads TGTGCCAGCAGCTTAGTGGGGAGCGAGGTCAATGAGCAGTTCTTC.

The CDR3 DNA is TGCGCCAGCAGCCAAGATCTTAGCACAGGTCAGCCCCAGCATTTT. It translates to CASSQDLSTGQPQHF. V is TRBV4-1 and J is TRBJ1-5, with TRBD1 as a possible D gene (5 bases). The V and J ends lost 0 bases and 6 bases respectively, with 12 bases between them. CDR3 size: 15 residues. Looked up from germline, CDR1 is MGHRA and CDR2 is YSYEKL.

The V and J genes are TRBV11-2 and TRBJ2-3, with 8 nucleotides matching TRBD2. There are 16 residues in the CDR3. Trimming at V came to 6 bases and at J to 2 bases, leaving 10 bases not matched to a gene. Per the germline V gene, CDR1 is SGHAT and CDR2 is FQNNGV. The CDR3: CASSSGAQTITDTQYF. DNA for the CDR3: TGTGCCAGCAGTAGCGGGGCCCAGACCATCACAGATACGCAGTATTTT.

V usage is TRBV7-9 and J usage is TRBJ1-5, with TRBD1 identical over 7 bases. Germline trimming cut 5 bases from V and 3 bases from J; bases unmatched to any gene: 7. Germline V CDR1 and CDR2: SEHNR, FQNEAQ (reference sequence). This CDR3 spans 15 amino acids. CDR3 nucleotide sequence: TGTGCCAGCAGCGGCCAGGGGGGAATCAATCAGCCCCAGCATTTT. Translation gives CASSGQGGINQPQHF. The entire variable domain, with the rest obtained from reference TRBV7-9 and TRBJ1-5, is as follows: DTGVSQNPRHKITKRGQNVTFRCDPISEHNRLYWYRQTLGQGPEFLTYFQNEAQLEKSRLLSDRFSAERPKGSFSTLEIQRTEQGDSAMYLCASSGQGGINQPQHFGDGTRLSIL.

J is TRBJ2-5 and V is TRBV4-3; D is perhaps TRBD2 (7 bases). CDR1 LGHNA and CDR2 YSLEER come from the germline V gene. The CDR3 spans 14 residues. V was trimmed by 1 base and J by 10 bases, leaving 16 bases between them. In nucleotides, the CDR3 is TGCGCCAGCAGCCAAGCGGGGGGCCCGCAGGGCCAGTACTTC. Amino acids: CASSQAGGPQGQYF.